This T cell receptor beta chain was documented in a study of blood T cells in healthy people across ages (dated by TCRdb to about 2015). Background for the entire study: In model experiments, template switching captured about one uniquely barcoded TCR beta cDNA molecule for every two T cells. The donors were split into four age groups: young (average 16 years), middle-aged (roughly 39), aged (62) and long-lived (roughly 80). Age-related changes in TCR beta repertoire diversity were measured in the study by deep sequencing normalized with unique cDNA molecular identifiers. The study analyzed two additional independent replicas of 1 million unique cDNA reads from the same blood draw for two donors, one aged 18 to 30 and one aged 80 or older.

Broad study findings and their caveats: As age increased, observed TCR beta diversity per million T cells dropped in a roughly linear way, and a significant reduction was already evident by age about 40. Compared with the aged group, the long-lived group had more naive CD4+ T cells, fewer expanded clones and increased TCR diversity, suggesting age selection. A strong correlation was found between observed TCR beta diversity and the percentage of naive T cells measured by flow cytometry. Bulk unsorted PBMC profiling prevented conclusive comparison of naive and antigen-experienced compartments. Estimates of total diversity based on one million sequenced T cells were considered lower bounds and underestimates. Because the CMV infection status of the donors was unknown, age-related changes in expanded clonotypes may potentially have been confounded.

The library was prepared using 5' RACE. The sequencer was an Illumina HiSeq 2500. A second roughly 6 to 12 cycle PCR used a sample-barcoded 5' primer and a J-beta primer mix. Each TCR beta cDNA molecule received a unique molecular identifier from a template-switch 5' adaptor carrying 12 random nucleotides. Each sample yielded at least 2.5 million CDR3-containing paired-end reads. First-strand cDNA synthesis was performed from all RNA using the Mint cDNA synthesis kit, with priming by a TRBC-specific oligonucleotide. All cDNA was treated with uracil-DNA glycosylase and then went through a first 18-cycle PCR with the universal primers M1SS and BC2_uni_R. In the authors' own workflow: For normalization, 1 million high-quality reads were randomly selected from each sample, with every read carrying a distinct molecular identifier. Reads with shared molecular identifiers were discarded instead of being binned into consensus sequences. MiTCR, set to a Q25 quality threshold and the strictest error-elimination algorithm, was used for CDR3 identification, clonotype clustering and error correction. A nonparametric unseen species model with Euler transformation was used to estimate lower-bound total TCR beta diversity. TCRdb ran its own pipeline on the public reads, namely fastp trimming at Q25 and MiXCR clone calling, and kept in-frame beta chains. Every CDR3 protein is listed once, alongside the most common genes and DNA of its rows. These V and J calls derive from TCRdb rather than the authors' analysis. The sample profile shows 750,000 to 1,000,000 distinct CDR3 sequences; roughly 29% of them were found once. Roughly a tenth of the sample comes from the top ten.

The roughly 39 donors, aged about 6 to 90 years, were systemically healthy Caucasian individuals from Russia. About 10 milliliters of peripheral blood were collected from each donor into EDTA-treated Vacutainer tubes. Ficoll-Paque density-gradient centrifugation was used to isolate PBMCs, with at least 7 million per sample. Trizol reagent was used to extract total RNA from PBMCs, with at least 5.5 micrograms per sample. For every donor, an aliquot of PBMCs went through flow cytometry to measure the percentages of naive CD45RAhigh/CD27high T cells. This clonotype was observed many times. No cognate antigen has been identified for it. Base qualities were left out, and no much larger clone turns up one base away. These data also formed part of another study, on T cells of mothers and their children. From the second report: Donors were nine systemically healthy Caucasian individuals: three mothers and their six children. cDNA synthesis consumed the entire amount of extracted RNA, loaded at approximately 1.6 ug RNA in each 15 ul reaction. In the second PCR, sample barcodes and 2-4 random nucleotides were introduced via the M1S primer. Over 8 million TCR beta CDR3 reads came from each mother, compared with some 3 million reads from each child. Thymic selection similarly shapes TCR recombination output in related and unrelated pairs, with minor effect from inherited differences. Normalized repertoire overlap in related mother-child pairs was always slightly higher than in unrelated mother-child pairs, but the difference was never significant. With a sensitivity of about 100 clones per million clonotypes, no persistent microchimeric T cell clones were detected. In the study, deep NGS was used to compare the TCR beta repertoires of mothers and children, and features distinguishing related mother-child pairs from unrelated individuals were sought. Mothers averaged about 40 +/- 4 years of age and children averaged 11 +/- 4 years. After adapter ligation was performed with NEBNext reagents, the libraries were sequenced on an Illumina HiSeq 2000 with 100+100 nt paired-end reads. Mother and child libraries were prepared a month apart and sequenced in separate runs to prevent cross-contamination. Between 500,000 and 2,000,000 distinct TCR beta clonotypes were identified per donor. Naive TCR beta clonotypes were estimated from low-frequency clonotypes matched to each donor's FACS-determined naive share, without sorting.

Specimen: blood. The TCR sequence derives from a woman aged 35 to 49 in good health.

The nucleotide sequence is TGTGCCAGCAGCCCGATAGGGGGGGCCTATGGCTACACCTTC. This encodes CASSPIGGAYGYTF. Rearrangement joined TRBV12-3 or TRBV12-4 to TRBJ1-2, with TRBD1 as a weak D call on 6 bases. V loses 6 bases of germline sequence and J loses 4 bases, and the interval between the two ends is 15 bases. The CDR3, from cysteine to phenylalanine, totals 14 residues. Just CDR3 DNA is preserved here, 42 bases in frame from base 1.